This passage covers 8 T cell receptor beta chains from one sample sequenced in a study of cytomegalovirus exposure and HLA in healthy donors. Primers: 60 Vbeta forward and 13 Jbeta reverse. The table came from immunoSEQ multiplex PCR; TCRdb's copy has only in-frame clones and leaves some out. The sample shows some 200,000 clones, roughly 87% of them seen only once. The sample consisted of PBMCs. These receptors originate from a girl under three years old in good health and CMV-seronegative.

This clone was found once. In nucleotides, the CDR3 is TGTGCCAGCTCACCATCGAGGGGGTACAATGAGCAGTTCTTC. Translated, it gives CASSPSRGYNEQFF. The rearrangement joins TRBV18 to TRBJ2-1, with D perhaps matching TRBD1 (6 bases). CDR1 and CDR2 (germline): KGHSH, LQKENI. The CDR3 has 14 amino acids. V lost 2 bases, J lost 4 bases, and 9 bases lay in between.

For the CDR3, the DNA is TGCGCCAGCAGCTTAGGGGGAACATCCTACGAGCAGTACTTC. Protein: CASSLGGTSYEQYF. V and J are TRBV5-1 and TRBJ2-7, with a weak D call TRBD1 (6 bases). This CDR3 region has 14 residues. The V and J ends lost 2 bases and 1 base respectively, with 10 bases between them. The germline CDR1 and CDR2 sequences are SGHRS and YFSETQ.

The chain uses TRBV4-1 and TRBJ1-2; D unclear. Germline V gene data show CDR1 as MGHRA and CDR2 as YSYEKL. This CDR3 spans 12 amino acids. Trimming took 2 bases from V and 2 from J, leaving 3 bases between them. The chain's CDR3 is CASSQTNYGYTF. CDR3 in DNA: TGCGCCAGCAGCCAAACAAACTATGGCTACACCTTC.

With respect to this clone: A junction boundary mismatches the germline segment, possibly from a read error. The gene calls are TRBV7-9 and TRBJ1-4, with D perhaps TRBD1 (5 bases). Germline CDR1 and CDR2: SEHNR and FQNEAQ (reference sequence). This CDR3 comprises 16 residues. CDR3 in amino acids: CSSSLGLGEYNEKLFF. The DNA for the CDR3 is TGTTCCAGCAGTCTGGGACTCGGGGAATATAATGAAAAACTGTTTTTT.

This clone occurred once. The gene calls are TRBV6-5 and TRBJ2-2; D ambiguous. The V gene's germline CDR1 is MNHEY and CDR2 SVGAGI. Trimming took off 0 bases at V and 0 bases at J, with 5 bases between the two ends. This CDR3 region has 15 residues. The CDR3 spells CASSYSAANTGELFF. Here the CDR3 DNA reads TGTGCCAGCAGTTACTCGGCGGCGAACACCGGGGAGCTGTTTTTT.

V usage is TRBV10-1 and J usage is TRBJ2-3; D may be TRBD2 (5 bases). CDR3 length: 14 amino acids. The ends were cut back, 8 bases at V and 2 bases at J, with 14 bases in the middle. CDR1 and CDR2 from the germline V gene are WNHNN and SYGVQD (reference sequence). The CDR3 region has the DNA TGCGCCAGCGAACGGGATTCAGACACAGATACGCAGTATTTT. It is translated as CASERDSDTDTQYF.

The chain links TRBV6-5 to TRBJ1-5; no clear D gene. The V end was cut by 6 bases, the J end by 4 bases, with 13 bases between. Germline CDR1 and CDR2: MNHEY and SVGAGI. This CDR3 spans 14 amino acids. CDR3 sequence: CASRTRGGNQPQHF. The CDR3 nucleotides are TGTGCCAGCAGAACCCGAGGAGGGAATCAGCCCCAGCATTTT.

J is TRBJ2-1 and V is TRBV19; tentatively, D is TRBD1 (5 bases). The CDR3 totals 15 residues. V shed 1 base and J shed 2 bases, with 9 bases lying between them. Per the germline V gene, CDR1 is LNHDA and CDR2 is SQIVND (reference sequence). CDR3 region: CASSIGRTPYNEQFF. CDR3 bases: TGTGCCAGTAGTATAGGCAGGACACCCTACAATGAGCAGTTCTTC.